The rows below give T cell receptor beta chains drawn from one sample of a study of graft-versus-host responses after intestinal transplantation. Some clones are missing from TCRdb's copy, which holds only in-frame ones; the method was immunoSEQ multiplex PCR. The data show about 14,000 clones, under 85% seen once. The sequences come from ileum tissue, collected 27 days after intestinal transplant. All receptors come from a human patient who received an intestinal transplant, so some T cells may come from the graft donor. The CDR3 runs from the conserved cysteine through the conserved F or W. The order of the fields is clone size, J gene, D gene, V gene, CDR3 DNA, CDR3 protein. A D gene is named only where the DNA matches it firmly. Clone size is not always given. Where it is, it says once, few, many or a class for expanded clones.

>.|TRBJ2-2|TRBD1|TRBV11-2
TGTGCCAGCAGCTTCGGTGTTGGGACAGGGCTCGCCGGGGAGCTGTTTTTT
CASSFGVGTGLAGELFF
>.|TRBJ1-2|.|TRBV6-5
TGTGCCAGCAGACCGACAGGCTACTATGGCTACACCTTC
CASRPTGYYGYTF
>few|TRBJ2-1|TRBD1|TRBV2
TGTGCCAGCCAAGGGGGCAGGGTAGCCTACAATGAGCAGTTCTTC
CASQGGRVAYNEQFF
>.|TRBJ2-5|TRBD2|TRBV2
TGTGCCAGCCGGGAGCTAGCGGGAGACGGGACCCAGTACTTC
CASRELAGDGTQYF
>.|TRBJ2-5|.|TRBV4-3
TGCGCCAGCAGCCAAGGACTACTGGGGGCCCAAGAGACCCAGTACTTC
CASSQGLLGAQETQYF
>.|TRBJ2-3|.|TRBV7-9
TGTGCCAGCAGCTTAGACCGAGGAGCAGATACGCAGTATTTT
CASSLDRGADTQYF
>.|TRBJ1-2|TRBD1|TRBV5-1
TGCGCCAGCAGCTCCCCAGGACGGGACAGGGGAAGTTCGGGGAACTATGGCTACACCTTC
CASSSPGRDRGSSGNYGYTF
>once|TRBJ1-1|.|TRBV6-1
TGTGCCAGCAGTGAAGGGCGGGCGAACACTGAAGCTTTCTTT
CASSEGRANTEAFF
>.|TRBJ1-3|TRBD1|TRBV30
TGTGCCTGGAGTGAAATTCTCAGGGGGTCTGGAAACACCATATATTTT
CAWSEILRGSGNTIYF
>.|TRBJ1-1|.|TRBV6-5
TGTGCCAGCAGTTACTCCGGCCCGGGGACTGAAGCTTTCTTT
CASSYSGPGTEAFF
>.|TRBJ1-2|TRBD1|TRBV7-6
TGTGCCAGCAGCCCCGAGACAGGGACGAGTTATGGCTACACCTTC
CASSPETGTSYGYTF
>.|TRBJ1-1|.|TRBV18
TGTGCCAGCTCGCCGGACACTGAAGCTTTCTTT
CASSPDTEAFF
>.|TRBJ1-1|.|TRBV19
TGTGCCAGTACTCCAGGGTGGGACACTGAAGCTTTCTTT
CASTPGWDTEAFF
>.|TRBJ2-1|.|TRBV9
TGTGCCAGCAGCCTCAACACGGGGAGGGGGTACAATGAGCAGTTCTTC
CASSLNTGRGYNEQFF
>.|TRBJ1-4|.|TRBV11-3
TGTGCCAGCAACCCCCCCGTACGGGGGACTAATGAAAAACTGTTTTTT
CASNPPVRGTNEKLFF
>.|TRBJ1-1|TRBD1|TRBV5-1
TGCGCCAGCAGCTTGGTAGGACAGGGGAACACTGAAGCTTTCTTT
CASSLVGQGNTEAFF
>.|TRBJ2-2|.|TRBV19
TGTGCCAGTAGTATCGACGGGGGATTCGCCGGGGAGCTGTTTTTT
CASSIDGGFAGELFF
>.|TRBJ2-2|TRBD1|TRBV30
TGTGCCTGGACCCTACAGGGGGGGGAGCTGTTTTTT
CAWTLQGGELFF
>few|TRBJ1-1|TRBD1|TRBV7-9
TGTGCCAGCAGCAACCGCAGACAGGGTTTCACTGAAGCTTTCTTT
CASSNRRQGFTEAFF
>few|TRBJ2-3|TRBD2|TRBV9
TGTGCCAGCAGCGTAGTACTAGCGGGGACCACAGATACGCAGTATTTT
CASSVVLAGTTDTQYF
>.|TRBJ1-1|.|TRBV27
TGTGCCAGCAGTTTCCCAGGGAACACTGAAGCTTTCTTT
CASSFPGNTEAFF
>.|TRBJ2-2|.|TRBV29-1
TGCAGCGTTGCCGGGGGGCCGAACACCGGGGAGCTGTTTTTT
CSVAGGPNTGELFF
>.|TRBJ1-5|.|TRBV19
TGTGCCAGTAGTAAACAGGGACCTAGCAATCAGCCCCAGCATTTT
CASSKQGPSNQPQHF
>.|TRBJ2-1|.|TRBV6-1
TGTGCCAGCAGTGAAGCTTGGGGAGGTTACAATGAGCAGTTCTTC
CASSEAWGGYNEQFF
>.|TRBJ2-4|TRBD1|TRBV28
TGTGCCAGCAGACCACAGGGGGGAGGCATTCAGTACTTC
CASRPQGGGIQYF
>.|TRBJ2-1|.|TRBV10-2
TGCGCCAGCAGTGCCTTCCGGGACTCAGAGCAGTTCTTC
CASSAFRDSEQFF